The rows below give T cell receptor beta chains drawn from one sample of a study of early T cells in non-severe SARS-CoV-2 infection. A single record per CDR3 protein comes from TCRdb applying MiXCR to the 5' RACE reads. Here the sample spans 90,000 or so distinct CDR3 sequences, about 15% being singletons. The specimen sequenced was whole blood. These TCRs come from an adult who was a healthcare worker with PCR-confirmed SARS-CoV-2 infection or an uninfected control (not recorded which). Each CDR3 is given with its conserved first and last residue. The order of the fields is J gene, V gene, clone size, D gene, CDR3 protein, CDR3 DNA. D genes are given only for firm matches. Clone size appears in some rows only: once, few, many, or a class for an expanded clone.

j_call: TRBJ1-5
v_call: TRBV12-3/TRBV12-4
clone_size: few
d_call: NA
cdr3_aa: CASNTQGINQPQHF
cdr3_nt: TGTGCCAGCAACACCCAGGGGATTAATCAGCCCCAGCATTTT

j_call: TRBJ1-1
v_call: TRBV12-3/TRBV12-4
clone_size: NA
d_call: NA
cdr3_aa: CASSSGQGGVNTEAFF
cdr3_nt: TGTGCCAGCAGTTCGGGGCAGGGCGGCGTGAACACTGAAGCTTTCTTT

j_call: TRBJ2-3
v_call: TRBV11-1
clone_size: NA
d_call: NA
cdr3_aa: CASSLVWSNWTDTQYF
cdr3_nt: TGTGCCAGCAGCTTAGTCTGGAGCAATTGGACAGATACGCAGTATTTT

j_call: TRBJ2-1
v_call: TRBV5-1
clone_size: NA
d_call: NA
cdr3_aa: CASSFANEQFF
cdr3_nt: TGCGCCAGCAGCTTTGCCAATGAGCAGTTCTTC

j_call: TRBJ2-1
v_call: TRBV4-2
clone_size: few
d_call: TRBD2
cdr3_aa: CASSQGGLAASYNEQFF
cdr3_nt: TGTGCCAGCAGCCAAGGCGGACTAGCGGCCTCCTACAATGAGCAGTTCTTC

j_call: TRBJ2-1
v_call: TRBV28
clone_size: NA
d_call: TRBD2
cdr3_aa: CASSRAGGLYNEQFF
cdr3_nt: TGTGCCAGCAGTCGCGCGGGAGGGCTCTACAATGAGCAGTTCTTC

j_call: TRBJ1-4
v_call: TRBV28
clone_size: few
d_call: NA
cdr3_aa: CASTLGVMNEKLFF
cdr3_nt: TGTGCCAGCACATTGGGGGTGATGAATGAAAAACTGTTTTTT

j_call: TRBJ2-1
v_call: TRBV11-2
clone_size: NA
d_call: NA
cdr3_aa: CASSPGLRSVEQFF
cdr3_nt: TGTGCCAGCAGCCCGGGACTGCGATCGGTTGAGCAGTTCTTC

j_call: TRBJ2-7
v_call: TRBV5-6
clone_size: few
d_call: NA
cdr3_aa: CASSLWTEYEQYF
cdr3_nt: TGTGCCAGCAGCTTATGGACAGAGTACGAGCAGTACTTC

j_call: TRBJ1-4
v_call: TRBV6-1
clone_size: NA
d_call: NA
cdr3_aa: CASSAYTGPLNEKLFF
cdr3_nt: TGTGCCAGCAGCGCTTACACAGGGCCCCTTAATGAAAAACTGTTTTTT

j_call: TRBJ2-5
v_call: TRBV10-2
clone_size: many
d_call: TRBD2
cdr3_aa: CASSELAGVETQYF
cdr3_nt: TGCGCCAGCAGTGAGTTAGCGGGAGTTGAGACCCAGTACTTC

j_call: TRBJ2-1
v_call: TRBV2
clone_size: NA
d_call: TRBD2
cdr3_aa: CAAREASFGEQFF
cdr3_nt: TGTGCCGCGCGGGAGGCAAGTTTCGGTGAGCAGTTCTTC

j_call: TRBJ2-5
v_call: TRBV5-1
clone_size: NA
d_call: NA
cdr3_aa: CASSLQALQETQYF
cdr3_nt: TGCGCCAGCAGCTTGCAAGCGTTACAAGAGACCCAGTACTTC

j_call: TRBJ1-6
v_call: TRBV2
clone_size: NA
d_call: NA
cdr3_aa: CASRGVGNSPLHF
cdr3_nt: TGTGCCAGCAGGGGCGTAGGAAATTCACCCCTCCACTTT

j_call: TRBJ1-5
v_call: TRBV28
clone_size: NA
d_call: NA
cdr3_aa: CASNPPGGNQPQHF
cdr3_nt: TGTGCCAGCAACCCTCCGGGGGGTAATCAGCCCCAGCATTTT